Included here is one TCR beta chain sequence, with context. Antigen: not known. Germline is not matched at one junction end, which may reflect a read error. A modified ARM-PCR protocol with three rounds of nested PCR amplified TCRbeta. TCRdb re-analysed the multiplex PCR reads in MiXCR, keeping a single row per CDR3 protein. The repertoire holds under 150,000 distinct CDR3 sequences, approximately 66% seen once, with 15% to 20% in the top ten. The sample is drawn from a study of tumor and adjacent non-tumor tissue in lung cancer. Study-wide points: Tumor repertoires had a smaller top 100 clone share than normal lung.

The template was RNA from unsorted bulk tissue. CDR3 length: 15 residues. Germline loops: CDR1 MNHEY, CDR2 SVGEGT. This rearrangement joins TRBV6-2 or TRBV6-3 to TRBJ1-5; weak D call: TRBD1 (5 bases). The clonotype originates from a man between 60 and 75 years old with small cell lung cancer. Sequences were obtained from lung tumor tissue. The CDR3 region has the DNA TGTGCCAGCAGCTATGACAGAAATAGCGATCAGCCCCAGCATTTT. Protein sequence: CASSYDRNSDQPQHF.